Following are 20 T cell receptor beta chains from one sample sequenced in a study of shared clonotypes between healthy human individuals. Libraries were prepared by immunoSEQ multiplex PCR; TCRdb keeps only in-frame clonotypes and omits some of them. Counted here are some 2.1 million clones, approximately 95% occurring once; the ten biggest clones make up roughly 1.1%. Naive CD8 cells lacked CD45RO, underwent positive selection for CCR7 and left out terminally differentiated effector memory CD45RA+ cells. The sequenced sample was naive CD8+ T cells sorted from blood. These receptor sequences come from a man between 18 and 29 years old in good health.

The chain couples TRBV13 to TRBJ2-2; D remains unclear. Germline V gives CDR1 PRHDT, CDR2 FYEKMQ (reference sequence). Trimming cost V 2 bases and J 4 bases, with 5 bases left between them. The CDR3 is made up of 13 amino acids. This chain's CDR3 is CASSLIATGELFF. CDR3 DNA sequence: TGTGCCAGCAGCTTAATTGCCACCGGGGAGCTGTTTTTT.

This clone came up a few times. The chain has TRBV5-4 and TRBJ2-7; 9 nucleotides align to TRBD2. The germline CDR1 and CDR2 sequences are SGHNT and YYREEE (reference sequence). CDR3 length equals 14 residues. After removal of 2 bases from V and 2 bases from J, the junction contained 2 bases not matched to a gene. The DNA of the CDR3 is TGTGCCAGCAGCTTCGAGCGGGGGGCCTACGAGCAGTACTTC. Translated: CASSFERGAYEQYF.

Note on this clone: Other DNA sequences in the sample encode the same CDR3. The rearrangement uses TRBV20-1 and TRBJ2-1, with 7 bases identical to TRBD1. Unmatched junction bases numbered 2, after V lost 5 bases and J lost 7 bases. The CDR3 is made up of 11 amino acids. Germline CDR1 DFQATT, CDR2 SNEGSKA (reference sequence). CDR3 coding DNA: TGCAGTGCTTCGACAGGGAATGAGCAGTTCTTC. This encodes CSASTGNEQFF.

V and J are TRBV6-6 and TRBJ2-5, with TRBD1 matching over 8 bases. This CDR3 comprises 16 residues. Germline V gene lookup returns CDR1 MNHNY and CDR2 SVGAGI (reference sequence). The V gene end was trimmed by 5 bases and the J gene end by 3 bases; junction bases not matched to a gene: 11. CDR3 DNA sequence: TGTGCCAGCAGTCCTGCCTCCAGGGGGCTAGAAGAGACCCAGTACTTC. This encodes CASSPASRGLEETQYF.

This clone was seen just once. This sample also contains other DNA sequences that code for the same CDR3. This rearrangement joins TRBV11-2 to TRBJ2-5, with D possibly TRBD1 on 5 matching bases. Per the germline V gene, CDR1 is SGHAT and CDR2 is FQNNGV. This CDR3 spans 12 amino acids. Deletions cut 4 bases from V and 4 bases from J, with 7 bases between. CDR3 protein: CASSWGGETQYF. Here the CDR3 DNA reads TGTGCCAGCAGCTGGGGCGGAGAGACCCAGTACTTC. Full variable domain (missing parts from reference TRBV11-2 and TRBJ2-5): EAGVAQSPRYKIIEKRQSVAFWCNPISGHATLYWYQQILGQGPKLLIQFQNNGVVDDSQLPKDRFSAERLKGVDSTLKIQPAKLEDSAVYLCASSWGGETQYFGPGTRLLVL.

V is TRBV28 and J is TRBJ1-5; D is undetermined. Germline V gene lookup returns CDR1 MDHEN and CDR2 SYDVKM. Trimming took 2 bases from V and 5 from J, leaving 7 bases between them. CDR3 length: 13 residues. The CDR3 reads CASSLGIYQPQHF. In nucleotides, the CDR3 is TGTGCCAGCAGTTTAGGTATATATCAGCCCCAGCATTTT.

The V call is TRBV13, the J call TRBJ2-3; D possibly uses TRBD1 or TRBD2 (5 bases each). Trimming stripped 5 bases from V and 2 bases from J, with 17 bases between. The CDR3 length is 16 residues. In germline, CDR1 is PRHDT, CDR2 FYEKMQ (reference sequence). The CDR3 reads CASSTLAGSPTDTQYF. The CDR3 DNA sequence: TGTGCCAGCAGCACTCTGGCAGGGAGTCCCACAGATACGCAGTATTTT.

This CDR3 reads CAWSSWDTQETQYF. CDR3 sequence (DNA): TGTGCCTGGAGTAGCTGGGACACCCAAGAGACCCAGTACTTC. The chain recombines TRBV30 with TRBJ2-5; TRBD1 is a possible D gene (6 bases). The germline gives CDR1 GTSNPN, CDR2 SVGIG (reference sequence). Trimming shortened V by 2 bases and J by 1 base, and 11 bases separated the two germline ends. This CDR3 has 14 amino acids.

This clone was recorded once. V is TRBV10-3 and J is TRBJ2-7; D is possibly TRBD2 (6 bases). Looked up from germline, CDR1 is ENHRY and CDR2 is SYGVKD. V was shortened by 3 bases and J by 5 bases, with 17 bases between the two germline ends. This CDR3 spans 15 amino acids. The CDR3 region is CAISDQEGLSNEQYF. The CDR3 region has the DNA TGTGCCATCAGTGACCAGGAGGGACTTAGCAACGAGCAGTACTTC.

The CDR3 coding sequence is TGTGCCAGCAGTGAGGGACAGGGGCCCACTGAAGCTTTCTTT. It translates to CASSEGQGPTEAFF. The chain employs TRBV2 and TRBJ1-1; 10 bases agree with TRBD1. V dropped 3 bases and J dropped 4; count of bases not matched to a gene: 2. CDR1 is SNHLY, CDR2 FYNNEI, per germline. The CDR3 length is 14 residues.

The CDR3 DNA is TGTGCAAGTCGCTCCGGGGGCGTCTATGGCTACACCTTC. As protein: CASRSGGVYGYTF. The gene calls are TRBV12-2 and TRBJ1-2. TRBV12-2 is reported as a pseudogene. CDR3 length equals 13 residues.

V gene TRBV7-6 combines with J gene TRBJ2-6; 8 nucleotides align to TRBD2. The CDR3 covers 17 residues. The germline gives CDR1 SGHVS, CDR2 FNYEAQ. The trim removed 5 bases at V and 2 bases at J, leaving 8 bases unmatched. This CDR3 reads CASSPGTRIAGANVLTF. CDR3 DNA sequence: TGTGCCAGCAGCCCCGGGACTAGGATCGCTGGGGCCAACGTCCTGACTTTC.

CDR3 bases: TGTGCCGGAATCCTAGAGAATAAGGATGAGCAGTTCTTC. It translates to CAGILENKDEQFF. The chain uses TRBV30 and TRBJ2-1; D gene ambiguous. CDR3 length: 13 amino acids. CDR1 is GTSNPN, CDR2 SVGIG, per germline (reference sequence). V dropped 8 bases and J dropped 8 bases, with 19 bases sitting between them.

This rearrangement joins TRBV23-1 to TRBJ1-2; D call uncertain. TRBV23-1 is flagged as an ORF with uncertain function. The CDR3 contains 15 residues. V was clipped by 4 bases and J by 2 bases, with 14 bases between them. The CDR3 spells CASSPLTEYNYGYTF. DNA for the CDR3: TGCGCCAGCAGTCCCTTAACAGAATACAACTATGGCTACACCTTC.

This chain joins TRBV28 and TRBJ2-7; 8 nucleotides align to TRBD1. Germline trimming cut 4 bases from V and 4 bases from J; bases unmatched to any gene: 9. The germline V gene has CDR1 MDHEN and CDR2 SYDVKM. The CDR3 runs 15 residues. This chain's CDR3 is CASSSWTGKDYEQYF. The CDR3 bases are TGTGCCAGCAGTTCCTGGACAGGGAAAGATTACGAGCAGTACTTC.

The chain recombines TRBV5-1 with TRBJ2-7, with 8 bases aligning to TRBD2. Trimming took 0 bases from V and 3 from J; bases not matched to a gene: 8. Per germline, CDR1 SGHRS and CDR2 YFSETQ. This CDR3 region has 16 residues. The CDR3: CASSLGFSGVGYEQYF. The CDR3 DNA reads as TGCGCCAGCAGCTTGGGATTTAGCGGGGTGGGCTACGAGCAGTACTTC.

The CDR3 nucleotides read TGTGCCAGCCACGGAGTACATAAGTTCTTC. It is translated as CASHGVHKFF. The V gene is TRBV21-1, the J gene TRBJ2-1; the table's D gene call, TRBD2, was not cross checked with the DNA. TRBV21-1 is marked as a pseudogene. This CDR3 is 10 amino acids long.

V usage is TRBV27 and J usage is TRBJ2-7, with 7 bases fitting TRBD2. Germline CDR1 MNHEY, CDR2 SMNVEV (reference sequence). CDR3 length equals 15 residues. V shed 6 bases, J shed 3 bases, and the junction held 11 bases outside the gene matches. This chain's CDR3 is CASSAVGGGDYEQYF. The CDR3 DNA is TGTGCCAGCAGCGCCGTCGGGGGAGGGGACTACGAGCAGTACTTC.

This clone has a single count. V gene TRBV19 combines with J gene TRBJ2-3; no reliable D call. The CDR3 is made up of 15 amino acids. From germline, CDR1 is LNHDA and CDR2 SQIVND (reference sequence). Trimming took off 3 bases at V and 4 bases at J, with 14 bases between the two ends. CDR3 coding DNA: TGTGCCAGTAGTATGGCGCAGGCTGGGGCAGATACGCAGTATTTT. Protein: CASSMAQAGADTQYF.

The CDR3, as DNA: TGTGCCACCGCTAGCGGGACGGGTTACGAGCAGTACTTC. This gives the protein CATASGTGYEQYF. The chain uses TRBV27 and TRBJ2-7; 9 nucleotides align to TRBD2. J gave up 4 bases and V 10 bases, and 8 bases lay outside the gene matches. The CDR3 contains 13 residues. The germline gives CDR1 MNHEY, CDR2 SMNVEV (reference sequence).